This T cell receptor (beta chain) was documented in a study of cytomegalovirus exposure and HLA in healthy donors. Findings of the study overall: Most observed TCR sequences were rare, whereas some public TCRs were detected in many donors. Analysis was carried out at a later point, and it linked a missense DCLRE1C variant to TCR beta V- and J-gene trimming.

With respect to this clone: Its antigen is not known.

The CDR3 is made up of 14 amino acids. The germline CDR1 and CDR2 sequences are MNHEY and SVGAGI. Between the trimmed V and J ends, which lost 6 bases and 10 bases, there was a span of 20 bases. Primers for the PCR totalled 60 Vbeta and 13 Jbeta. How the authors handled the data: An analysis that came later counted 70 million to 100 million unique TCR beta chains, roughly 11 million shared. Data came from immunoSEQ multiplex PCR; TCRdb stores just in-frame clones and leaves some out. V, J and clone size were drawn from that table, and D and trimming were deduced from the DNA. The sample lists some 200,000 clones, 81% occurring once.

This chain uses TRBV6-5 with TRBJ2-3; maybe TRBD2 (6 bases). This TCR was recovered from a man aged 45-65 years in good health and CMV-seronegative. The sample consisted of PBMCs. CDR3 sequence: CASRGGLSGGSQYF. The CDR3 DNA reads as TGTGCCAGCAGGGGGGGACTTTCTGGAGGCTCGCAGTATTTT.